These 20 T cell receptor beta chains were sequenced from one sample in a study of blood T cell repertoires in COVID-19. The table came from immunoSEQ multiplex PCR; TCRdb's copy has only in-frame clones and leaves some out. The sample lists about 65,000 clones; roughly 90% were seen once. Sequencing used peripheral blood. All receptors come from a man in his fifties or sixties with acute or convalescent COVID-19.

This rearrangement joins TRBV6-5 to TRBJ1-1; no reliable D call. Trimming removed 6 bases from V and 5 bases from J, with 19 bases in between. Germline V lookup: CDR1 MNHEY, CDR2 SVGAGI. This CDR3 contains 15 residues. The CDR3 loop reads CASSLAAGSGTEAFF. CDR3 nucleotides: TGTGCCAGCAGCCTCGCCGCGGGTTCGGGGACTGAAGCTTTCTTT.

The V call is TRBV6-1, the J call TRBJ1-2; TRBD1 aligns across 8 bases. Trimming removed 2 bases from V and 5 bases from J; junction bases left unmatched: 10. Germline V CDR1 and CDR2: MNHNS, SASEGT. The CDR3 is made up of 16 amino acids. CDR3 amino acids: CASSEFRTGTEYGYTF. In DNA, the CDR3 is TGTGCCAGCAGTGAATTCCGGACAGGGACTGAATATGGCTACACCTTC.

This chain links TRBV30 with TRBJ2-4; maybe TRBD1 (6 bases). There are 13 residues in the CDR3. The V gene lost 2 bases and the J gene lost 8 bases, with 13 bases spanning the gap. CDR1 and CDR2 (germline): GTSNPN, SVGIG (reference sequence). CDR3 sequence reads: CAWSQAGVDIQYF. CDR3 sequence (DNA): TGTGCCTGGAGTCAGGCAGGGGTGGACATTCAGTACTTC.

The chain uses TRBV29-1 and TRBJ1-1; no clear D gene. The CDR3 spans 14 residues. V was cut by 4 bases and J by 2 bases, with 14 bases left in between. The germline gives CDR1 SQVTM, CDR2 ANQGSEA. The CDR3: CSVVAFGGNTEAFF. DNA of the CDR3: TGCAGCGTTGTAGCCTTTGGAGGTAACACTGAAGCTTTCTTT.

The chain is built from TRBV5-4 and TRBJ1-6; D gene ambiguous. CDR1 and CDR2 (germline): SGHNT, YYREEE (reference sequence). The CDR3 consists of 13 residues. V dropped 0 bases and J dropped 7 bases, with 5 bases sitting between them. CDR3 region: CASSLGVNSPLHF. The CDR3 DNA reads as TGTGCCAGCAGCTTGGGAGTAAATTCACCCCTCCACTTT.

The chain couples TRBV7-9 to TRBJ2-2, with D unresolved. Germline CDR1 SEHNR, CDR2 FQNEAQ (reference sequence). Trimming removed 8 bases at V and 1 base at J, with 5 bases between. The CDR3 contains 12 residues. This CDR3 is CASAGNTGELFF. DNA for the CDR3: TGTGCCAGCGCAGGGAACACCGGGGAGCTGTTTTTT.

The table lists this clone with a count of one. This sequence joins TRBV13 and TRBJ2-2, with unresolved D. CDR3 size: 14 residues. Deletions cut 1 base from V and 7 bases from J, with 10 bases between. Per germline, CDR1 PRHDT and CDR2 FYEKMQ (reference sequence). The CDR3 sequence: CASSLVSHIGELFF. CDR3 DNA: TGTGCCAGCAGCTTAGTTAGCCACATCGGGGAGCTGTTTTTT.

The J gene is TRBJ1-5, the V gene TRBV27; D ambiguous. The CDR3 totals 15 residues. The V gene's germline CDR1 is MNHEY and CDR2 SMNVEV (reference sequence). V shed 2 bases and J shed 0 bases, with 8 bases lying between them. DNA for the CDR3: TGTGCCAGCAGTTTAGGAGGTTATAGCAATCAGCCCCAGCATTTT. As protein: CASSLGGYSNQPQHF.

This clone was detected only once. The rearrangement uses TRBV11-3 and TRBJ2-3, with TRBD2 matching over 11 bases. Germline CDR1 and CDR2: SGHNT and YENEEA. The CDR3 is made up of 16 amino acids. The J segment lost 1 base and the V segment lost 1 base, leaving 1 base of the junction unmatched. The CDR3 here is CASSLGSGGGTDTQYF. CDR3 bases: TGTGCCAGCAGCTTAGGTAGCGGGGGGGGCACAGATACGCAGTATTTT.

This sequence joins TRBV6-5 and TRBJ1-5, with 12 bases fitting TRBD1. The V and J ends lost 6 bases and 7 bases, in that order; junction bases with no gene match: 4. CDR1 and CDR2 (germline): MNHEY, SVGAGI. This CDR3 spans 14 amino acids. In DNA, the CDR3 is TGTGCCAGCAGGGGACAGGGGGCGGACCAGCCCCAGCATTTT. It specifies CASRGQGADQPQHF.

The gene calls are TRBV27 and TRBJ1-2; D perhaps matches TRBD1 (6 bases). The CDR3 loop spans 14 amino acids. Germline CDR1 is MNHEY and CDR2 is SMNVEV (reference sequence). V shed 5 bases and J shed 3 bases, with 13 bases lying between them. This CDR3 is CASSQQGAHYGYTF. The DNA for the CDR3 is TGTGCCAGCAGTCAACAGGGTGCGCACTATGGCTACACCTTC.

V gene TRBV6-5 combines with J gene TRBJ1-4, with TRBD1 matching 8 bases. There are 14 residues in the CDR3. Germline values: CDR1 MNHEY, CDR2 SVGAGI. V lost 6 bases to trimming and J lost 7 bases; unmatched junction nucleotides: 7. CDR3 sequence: CASRPGQGGEKLFF. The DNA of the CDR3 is TGTGCCAGCAGACCCGGACAGGGCGGTGAAAAACTGTTTTTT.

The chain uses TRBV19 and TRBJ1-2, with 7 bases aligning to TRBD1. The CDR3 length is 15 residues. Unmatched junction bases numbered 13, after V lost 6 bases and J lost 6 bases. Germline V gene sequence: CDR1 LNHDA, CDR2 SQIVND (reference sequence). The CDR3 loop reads CASSGQTQGTDGYTF. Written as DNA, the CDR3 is TGTGCCAGTAGCGGACAGACACAGGGGACGGATGGCTACACCTTC.

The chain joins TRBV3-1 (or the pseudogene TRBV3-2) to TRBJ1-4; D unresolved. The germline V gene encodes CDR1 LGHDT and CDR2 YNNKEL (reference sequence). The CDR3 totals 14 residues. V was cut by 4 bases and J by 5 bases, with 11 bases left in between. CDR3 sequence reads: CASSPRARNEKLFF. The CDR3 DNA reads TGTGCCAGCAGCCCCCGCGCCCGGAATGAAAAACTGTTTTTT.

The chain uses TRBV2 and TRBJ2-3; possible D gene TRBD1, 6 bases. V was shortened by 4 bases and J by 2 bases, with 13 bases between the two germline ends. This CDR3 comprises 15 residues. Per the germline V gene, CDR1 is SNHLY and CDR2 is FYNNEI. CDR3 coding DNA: TGTGCCAGCAGTGTGGTGGCAGGGGCCACAGATACGCAGTATTTT. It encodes CASSVVAGATDTQYF.

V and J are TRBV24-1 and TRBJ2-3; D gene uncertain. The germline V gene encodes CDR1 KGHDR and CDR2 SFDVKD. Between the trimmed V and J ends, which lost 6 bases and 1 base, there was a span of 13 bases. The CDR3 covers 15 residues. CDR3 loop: CATSKTASGTDTQYF. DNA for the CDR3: TGTGCCACCAGTAAAACGGCAAGCGGCACAGATACGCAGTATTTT.

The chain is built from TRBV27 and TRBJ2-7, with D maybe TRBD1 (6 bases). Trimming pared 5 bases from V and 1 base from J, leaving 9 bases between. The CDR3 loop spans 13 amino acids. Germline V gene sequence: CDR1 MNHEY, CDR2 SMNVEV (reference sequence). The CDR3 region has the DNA TGTGCCAGCAGTACCCAGGGGTCCTACGAGCAGTACTTC. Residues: CASSTQGSYEQYF.

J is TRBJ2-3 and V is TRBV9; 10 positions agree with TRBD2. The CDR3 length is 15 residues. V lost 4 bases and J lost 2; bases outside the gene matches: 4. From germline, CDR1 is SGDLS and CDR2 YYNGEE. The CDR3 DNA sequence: TGTGCCAGCAGCAAGAGCGGGGGGGCCACAGATACGCAGTATTTT. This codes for CASSKSGGATDTQYF.

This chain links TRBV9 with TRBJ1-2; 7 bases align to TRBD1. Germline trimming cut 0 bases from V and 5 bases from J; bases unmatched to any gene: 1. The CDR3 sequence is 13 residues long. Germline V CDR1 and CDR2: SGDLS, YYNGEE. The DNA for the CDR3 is TGTGCCAGCAGCGTAGCACAGGGGTATGGCTACACCTTC. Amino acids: CASSVAQGYGYTF.

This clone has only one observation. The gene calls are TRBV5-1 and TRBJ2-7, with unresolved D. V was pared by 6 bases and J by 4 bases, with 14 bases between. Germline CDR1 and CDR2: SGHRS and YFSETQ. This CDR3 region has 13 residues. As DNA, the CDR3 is TGCGCCAGCACCCTCCAGTCGGGTTACGAGCAGTACTTC. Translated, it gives CASTLQSGYEQYF.